The 30 T cell receptor beta chains given below trace back to one sample, sequenced in a study of T-cell reconstitution after alpha-beta-depleted transplantation in children. Unique molecular identifiers featured in how the TCRbeta library was prepared. TCRdb analysed the PCR reads with MiXCR anew, one entry per CDR3 protein. The data show 75,000 to 80,000 distinct CDR3 sequences, about a sixth seen once. The sequences come from PBMCs, mostly from graft donor cells, collected 360 days after TCRalphabeta/CD19-depleted stem cell transplant. These receptors all come from a male patient between 2 and 15 years old who had a stem cell transplant for acute lymphoblastic leukemia, so the T cells may come from the graft donor.

This clonotype was recorded a few times. The V gene is TRBV10-2, the J gene TRBJ2-1; D possibly corresponds to TRBD2 (6 bases). The CDR3 length is 15 residues. Germline CDR1 WSHSY, CDR2 SAAADI. V was cut by 5 bases and J by 1 base, with 12 bases left in between. The CDR3 sequence is CASSREAGSYNEQFF. The DNA of the CDR3 is TGCGCCAGCAGTAGGGAGGCGGGATCCTACAATGAGCAGTTCTTC.

The table lists this clonotype with a few counts. The CDR3 reads CASSPDDREETQYF. DNA of the CDR3: TGTGCCAGCAGCCCCGATGACAGGGAAGAGACCCAGTACTTC. The chain carries TRBV5-4 and TRBJ2-5; TRBD1 matches 7 bases. Germline V gene lookup returns CDR1 SGHNT and CDR2 YYREEE (reference sequence). The trim removed 4 bases at V and 3 bases at J, leaving 6 bases unmatched. The length of the CDR3 is 14 residues.

This clonotype has a count of ten or more. The V gene is TRBV7-6, the J gene TRBJ2-1; 11 bases match TRBD2. The CDR3 runs to 17 residues. V trimming: 2 bases; J trimming: 4 bases; junction bases outside the gene matches: 7. Germline V gives CDR1 SGHVS, CDR2 FNYEAQ. The CDR3 DNA reads TGTGCCAGCAGCTTATCCCCCACTAGCGGGAGTTACAATGAGCAGTTCTTC. Its translation is CASSLSPTSGSYNEQFF.

This clonotype was seen at least ten times. The rearrangement links TRBV12-3 or TRBV12-4 to TRBJ2-7; D is possibly TRBD2 (6 bases). Trimming shortened V by 3 bases and J by 1 base, and 7 bases separated the two germline ends. The CDR3 sequence is 13 residues long. The CDR3 sequence: CASSFRGSYEQYF. For the CDR3, the DNA is TGTGCCAGCAGTTTCCGGGGGTCCTACGAGCAGTACTTC.

The rearrangement joins TRBV6-6 to TRBJ1-2; D is unclear. The CDR3 length is 13 residues. The germline V gene encodes CDR1 MNHNY and CDR2 SVGAGI (reference sequence). The V and J ends lost 4 bases and 2 bases respectively, with 8 bases between them. CDR3 bases: TGTGCCAGCAGTTTCGATACAAACTATGGCTACACCTTC. This sequence encodes CASSFDTNYGYTF.

This clonotype was found a few times. The chain couples TRBV2 to TRBJ2-1, with TRBD1 matching 7 bases. The CDR3 sequence is 11 residues long. V lost 6 bases, J lost 11 bases, and 4 bases stayed unmatched. Germline loops: CDR1 SNHLY, CDR2 FYNNEI. The CDR3 here is CASRQQGQQFF. CDR3 in DNA: TGTGCCAGCAGGCAACAGGGGCAGCAGTTCTTC.

This chain links TRBV29-1 with TRBJ2-1, with unresolved D. Germline CDR1 is SQVTM and CDR2 is ANQGSEA. CDR3 length equals 12 residues. Trimming removed 2 bases from V and 4 bases from J, with 6 bases in between. The CDR3 DNA sequence: TGCAGCGTTGAACCTGGATACAATGAGCAGTTCTTC. Its translation: CSVEPGYNEQFF.

V is TRBV3-1 and J is TRBJ2-2; D is unclear. Trimming left V 0 bases short and J 0 bases short, with 11 bases between. CDR3 size: 17 residues. The germline V gene encodes CDR1 LGHDT and CDR2 YNNKEL (reference sequence). The CDR3 region is CASSQDDGFSNTGELFF. CDR3 nucleotide sequence: TGTGCCAGCAGCCAAGATGATGGGTTCTCGAACACCGGGGAGCTGTTTTTT.

This clonotype has just a few counts. The chain uses TRBV12-3 or TRBV12-4 and TRBJ2-5; 9 bases align to TRBD1. The V segment lost 3 bases and the J segment 7 bases; nucleotides outside the gene matches: 9. The CDR3 totals 15 residues. CDR3 residues: CASSLLTGGSGTQYF. CDR3 DNA sequence: TGTGCCAGCAGTTTGTTAACAGGGGGCTCTGGGACCCAGTACTTC.

The V and J genes are TRBV20-1 and TRBJ2-7; TRBD1 might be the D (6 bases). Per the germline V gene, CDR1 is DFQATT and CDR2 is SNEGSKA (reference sequence). The CDR3 has 13 residues. Trimming shortened V by 1 base and J by 4 bases, and 11 bases separated the two germline ends. This chain's CDR3 is CSARVAQGYEQYF. In DNA form, the CDR3 reads TGCAGTGCTAGAGTCGCACAGGGATACGAGCAGTACTTC.

This rearrangement joins TRBV5-1 to TRBJ2-1; D is possibly TRBD2 (6 bases). This CDR3 has 15 amino acids. Trimming shortened V by 2 bases and J by 1 base, and 10 bases separated the two germline ends. Germline CDR1 SGHRS, CDR2 YFSETQ. CDR3 residues: CASSFEGGSYNEQFF. The DNA for the CDR3 is TGCGCCAGCAGCTTTGAGGGAGGTTCCTACAATGAGCAGTTCTTC. Based on the CDR3 plus reference TRBV5-1 and TRBJ2-1, the full variable domain is KAGVTQTPRYLIKTRGQQVTLSCSPISGHRSVSWYQQTPGQGLQFLFEYFSETQRNKGNFPGRFSGRQFSNSRSEMNVSTLELGDSALYLCASSFEGGSYNEQFFGPGTRLTVL.

This clonotype was counted between two and nine times. This chain connects TRBV19 to TRBJ1-1; D is undetermined. This CDR3 comprises 13 residues. Germline V gene sequence: CDR1 LNHDA, CDR2 SQIVND (reference sequence). Trimming shortened V by 6 bases and J by 0 bases, and 8 bases separated the two germline ends. CDR3 sequence: CASSTVLNTEAFF. Written as DNA, the CDR3 is TGTGCCAGTAGCACGGTGTTGAACACTGAAGCTTTCTTT.

This clonotype has at least ten counts. The chain couples TRBV12-3 or TRBV12-4 to TRBJ2-3; 11 nucleotides match TRBD2. This CDR3 comprises 16 residues. The V and J ends lost 7 bases and 2 bases, in that order; junction bases with no gene match: 8. Here the CDR3 reads CASTLGLAGPTDTQYF. The DNA for the CDR3 is TGTGCCAGCACCCTCGGACTAGCGGGCCCCACAGATACGCAGTATTTT.

The chain links TRBV5-5 to TRBJ2-7; D is unresolved. There are 14 residues in the CDR3. Germline values: CDR1 SGHKS, CDR2 YYEKEE (reference sequence). V was trimmed by 5 bases and J by 2 bases, leaving 14 bases between them. The CDR3 protein is CASSSLLVPYEQYF. The CDR3 nucleotides read TGTGCCAGCAGTTCATTACTCGTACCCTACGAGCAGTACTTC.

This chain connects TRBV7-9 to TRBJ1-1; 9 bases are a match to TRBD1. The CDR3 runs 17 residues. J lost 4 bases, V lost 2 bases, and 11 bases had no gene match. Per the germline V gene, CDR1 is SEHNR and CDR2 is FQNEAQ (reference sequence). The CDR3 is CASSLLGLADRGTEAFF. The CDR3 coding sequence is TGTGCCAGCAGCTTATTAGGCCTCGCGGACAGGGGCACTGAAGCTTTCTTT.

The V and J genes are TRBV18 and TRBJ2-2; a weak D match, TRBD2 (6 bases). V was clipped by 3 bases and J by 10 bases, with 12 bases between them. Germline V gene data show CDR1 as KGHSH and CDR2 as LQKENI. CDR3 size: 13 residues. CDR3 nucleotides: TGTGCCAGCTCACCCCGGACTATACCGGAGCTGTTTTTT. This gives the protein CASSPRTIPELFF.

This clonotype was found many times. The chain uses TRBV28 and TRBJ1-5; D is unclear. The CDR3 extends over 15 amino acids. The germline V gene encodes CDR1 MDHEN and CDR2 SYDVKM. Trimming pared 5 bases from V and 1 base from J, leaving 12 bases between. The CDR3 sequence is CASSPLGNSNQPQHF. The CDR3 nucleotides are TGTGCCAGCAGTCCTTTGGGCAACAGCAATCAGCCCCAGCATTTT.

This clonotype was seen many times. This rearrangement joins TRBV3-1 to TRBJ2-1; D remains ambiguous. CDR1 and CDR2 from the germline V gene are LGHDT and YNNKEL (reference sequence). With 0 bases removed from V and 7 bases from J, the gap between germline ends came to 13 bases. There are 15 residues in the CDR3. The chain's CDR3 is CASSQDASGWNEQFF. CDR3 sequence (DNA): TGTGCCAGCAGCCAAGACGCCAGTGGGTGGAATGAGCAGTTCTTC.

This chain connects TRBV30 to TRBJ2-3; D possibly corresponds to TRBD1 (6 bases). This CDR3 is 14 amino acids long. CDR1 and CDR2 from the germline V gene are GTSNPN and SVGIG (reference sequence). V was shortened by 4 bases and J by 0 bases, with 11 bases between the two germline ends. CDR3 nucleotide sequence: TGTGCCTGGAACAGGGATAGAAGCACAGATACGCAGTATTTT. It yields the protein CAWNRDRSTDTQYF.

This clonotype was found a few times. J is TRBJ1-5 and V is TRBV12-3 or TRBV12-4, with 8 nucleotides matching TRBD1. The CDR3 length is 15 residues. V was clipped by 6 bases and J by 3 bases; unmatched bases: 7. CDR3 nucleotide sequence: TGTGCCAGCAGGTCCCTCAGGGGGCCCAATCAGCCCCAGCATTTT. Its protein product is CASRSLRGPNQPQHF.

The V gene is TRBV5-1, the J gene TRBJ2-1; TRBD2 aligns across 14 bases. The CDR3 runs 16 residues. V was clipped by 7 bases and J by 9 bases; unmatched bases: 12. Germline V CDR1 and CDR2: SGHRS, YFSETQ. CDR3 nucleotides: TGCGCCAGCCGGTGGGGACTAGCGGGGGTCCAGGGTGAGCAGTTCTTC. The encoded protein is CASRWGLAGVQGEQFF.

The V call is TRBV4-1, the J call TRBJ2-7; 11 bases agree with TRBD2. The CDR3 contains 17 residues. V lost 1 base and J lost 4; bases outside the gene matches: 9. The germline V gene encodes CDR1 MGHRA and CDR2 YSYEKL. The CDR3 protein is CASSQGPLAGGMYEQYF. CDR3 nucleotides: TGCGCCAGCAGCCAAGGACCGCTAGCGGGAGGTATGTACGAGCAGTACTTC.

The V call is TRBV5-1, the J call TRBJ2-2; D may be TRBD2 (5 bases). V was clipped by 0 bases and J by 3 bases, with 15 bases between them. CDR1 and CDR2 (germline): SGHRS, YFSETQ. The CDR3 is made up of 17 amino acids. The CDR3 DNA follows: TGCGCCAGCAGCTTGGAGACCGGGAAACGCGACACCGGGGAGCTGTTTTTT. As protein: CASSLETGKRDTGELFF. Variable domain in full (rest from reference TRBV5-1 and TRBJ2-2): KAGVTQTPRYLIKTRGQQVTLSCSPISGHRSVSWYQQTPGQGLQFLFEYFSETQRNKGNFPGRFSGRQFSNSRSEMNVSTLELGDSALYLCASSLETGKRDTGELFFGEGSRLTVL.

This clonotype was counted many times. V gene TRBV20-1 combines with J gene TRBJ2-1, with 9 bases matching TRBD2. CDR1 and CDR2 (germline): DFQATT, SNEGSKA (reference sequence). The CDR3 spans 18 residues. With 2 bases clipped from V and 0 bases from J, the junction kept 11 bases outside the gene matches. CDR3: CSARSDARGRGSYNEQFF. The CDR3 DNA reads as TGCAGTGCTAGATCTGACGCTCGCGGGAGGGGCTCCTACAATGAGCAGTTCTTC.

CDR3 nucleotides: TGCAGTGCTAGAGGTGGGCTGACAGGGTCCGGTTCACCCCTCCACTTT. The encoded protein is CSARGGLTGSGSPLHF. V is TRBV20-1 and J is TRBJ1-6; TRBD1 matches 7 bases. The CDR3 spans 16 residues. V shed 1 base and J 9 bases; nucleotides not matched to a gene: 12. In germline, CDR1 is DFQATT, CDR2 SNEGSKA (reference sequence).

This chain uses TRBV12-3 or TRBV12-4 with TRBJ2-7; the match to TRBD2 covers 8 bases. The CDR3 consists of 14 residues. The trim removed 7 bases at V and 4 bases at J, leaving 9 bases unmatched. The CDR3 is CASTPSGSRYEQYF. The CDR3 DNA reads TGTGCCAGCACCCCGAGCGGGAGTCGGTACGAGCAGTACTTC.

This clonotype has only a few counts. V is TRBV24-1 and J is TRBJ2-7; TRBD1 matches 8 bases. V trimming: 1 base; J trimming: 5 bases; junction bases outside the gene matches: 6. The CDR3 contains 15 residues. Germline lookup yields CDR1 KGHDR and CDR2 SFDVKD. The CDR3 loop is CATSDFARGRDEQYF. The CDR3, as DNA: TGTGCCACCAGTGATTTTGCCAGGGGGCGCGACGAGCAGTACTTC.

This clonotype was observed many times. The V and J genes are TRBV6-5 and TRBJ1-6; tentatively, D is TRBD1 (5 bases). The CDR3 sequence is 14 residues long. From germline, CDR1 is MNHEY and CDR2 SVGAGI. V lost 2 bases to trimming and J lost 8 bases, with 10 bases between them. In DNA form, the CDR3 reads TGTGCCAGCAGTTACAGGGGATCGTATTCACCCCTCCACTTT. This translates into CASSYRGSYSPLHF.

This clonotype has more than one count but fewer than ten. The rearrangement joins TRBV29-1 to TRBJ2-7, with 8 bases that match TRBD1. The CDR3 contains 15 residues. Germline CDR1 SQVTM, CDR2 ANQGSEA. Trimming cost V 5 bases and J 3 bases; bases outside gene matches: 12. In nucleotides, the CDR3 is TGCAGCGTTACCTCCCCTGGCAGGGGGCTCTACGAGCAGTACTTC. It translates to CSVTSPGRGLYEQYF.

The genes are TRBV12-3 or TRBV12-4 and TRBJ2-3, with no clear D. The CDR3 is 11 residues long. Trimming left V 5 bases short and J 7 bases short, with 7 bases between. The CDR3: CASSNTNTQYF. The CDR3 nucleotides read TGTGCCAGCAGTAACACCAATACGCAGTATTTT.